Given below is one T cell receptor beta chain in context. The data belong to a study of blood T cell repertoires in COVID-19. Germline CDR1 is SGDLS and CDR2 is YYNGEE. The V gene lost 0 bases and the J gene lost 5 bases, with 14 bases spanning the gap. The CDR3 covers 15 residues. Data came from immunoSEQ multiplex PCR; TCRdb stores just in-frame clones and leaves some out. The sample has approximately 76,000 clones; 83% are singletons. The chain has TRBV9 and TRBJ1-2; D is possibly TRBD1 (5 bases). The sample consisted of peripheral blood. The sequence derives from a man older than 75 with active or convalescent COVID-19. The CDR3 region has the DNA TGTGCCAGCAGCGTAGGTTCAGGGTCCTTTTATGGCTACACCTTC. Its translation: CASSVGSGSFYGYTF.